Listed below are T cell receptor beta chains from one sample, sequenced in a study of T cell responses to AZD1222 COVID-19 vaccine. The assay was immunoSEQ multiplex PCR, and TCRdb's table has in-frame clones only and misses some. Seen here are about 130,000 clones, about 90% observed once, and the top ten hold roughly 4.2%. This sample comprised peripheral blood, obtained on day 0 of AZD1222 vaccination. The receptor source for this set is an adult in good health. Both conserved end residues are part of each CDR3. The D gene is left open where the match is weak. Clone size, where shown, is once, few, many, or a class for clones that have expanded.

v_gene: TRBV7-9; abundance: once; d_gene: -; j_gene: TRBJ2-7; CDR3nt: TGTGCCAGCGATTCGAGAAGGGTGCGGTCCTACGAGCAGTACTTC; CDR3aa: CASDSRRVRSYEQYF
v_gene: TRBV5-1; abundance: -; d_gene: TRBD2; j_gene: TRBJ2-5; CDR3nt: TGCGCCAGCAGAGCGGGAGGCCAGGGAGAGACCCAGTACTTC; CDR3aa: CASRAGGQGETQYF
v_gene: TRBV24-1; abundance: -; d_gene: TRBD1; j_gene: TRBJ2-5; CDR3nt: TGTGCCACCAGTGACCCCGACCCGAACAGGGGGCAACGGGAGACCCAGTACTTC; CDR3aa: CATSDPDPNRGQRETQYF
v_gene: TRBV28; abundance: -; d_gene: -; j_gene: TRBJ1-4; CDR3nt: TGTGCCAGCAAACAGGGTAGTGAAAAACTGTTTTTT; CDR3aa: CASKQGSEKLFF
v_gene: TRBV15; abundance: -; d_gene: -; j_gene: TRBJ1-1; CDR3nt: TGTGCCACCAGCAGAGATGGCAGGACGAACACTGAAGCTTTCTTT; CDR3aa: CATSRDGRTNTEAFF
v_gene: TRBV4-1; abundance: -; d_gene: -; j_gene: TRBJ1-1; CDR3nt: TGCGCCAGCAGCCAAGCTGACACCCTAGGCACTGAAGCTTTCTTT; CDR3aa: CASSQADTLGTEAFF
v_gene: TRBV5-5; abundance: -; d_gene: -; j_gene: TRBJ2-1; CDR3nt: TGTGCCAGCAGCCCGGTCGGGTACAATGAGCAGTTCTTC; CDR3aa: CASSPVGYNEQFF
v_gene: TRBV15; abundance: -; d_gene: -; j_gene: TRBJ2-1; CDR3nt: TGTGCCACCAGTAGGGTAAGGGGTGGTTGGTATGAGCAGTTCTTC; CDR3aa: CATSRVRGGWYEQFF
v_gene: TRBV28; abundance: -; d_gene: -; j_gene: TRBJ1-1; CDR3nt: TGTGCCAGCAGTCCTACGAACACTGAAGCTTTCTTT; CDR3aa: CASSPTNTEAFF
v_gene: TRBV19; abundance: -; d_gene: -; j_gene: TRBJ1-4; CDR3nt: TGTGCCAGTAGTATCCCGAGGGGGGCCGGGGGAACTAATGAAAAACTGTTTTTT; CDR3aa: CASSIPRGAGGTNEKLFF
v_gene: TRBV4-2; abundance: -; d_gene: -; j_gene: TRBJ2-1; CDR3nt: TGTGCCAGCAGCCAACCCTCTGGCGGATACAATGAGCAGTTCTTC; CDR3aa: CASSQPSGGYNEQFF
v_gene: TRBV5-1; abundance: -; d_gene: TRBD1; j_gene: TRBJ1-2; CDR3nt: TGCGCCAGCAGCCATGCCGGGACAGAGCTTAACTATGGCTACACCTTC; CDR3aa: CASSHAGTELNYGYTF
v_gene: TRBV19; abundance: -; d_gene: TRBD1; j_gene: TRBJ2-4; CDR3nt: TGTGCCAGTAGTACTGGGCCCCACAGGGGTTTGACCAAAAACATTCAGTACTTC; CDR3aa: CASSTGPHRGLTKNIQYF
v_gene: TRBV7-9; abundance: -; d_gene: -; j_gene: TRBJ1-5; CDR3nt: TGTGCCAGCAGCTTAGAGAATCAGCCCCAGCATTTT; CDR3aa: CASSLENQPQHF
v_gene: TRBV3-1/TRBV3-2; abundance: -; d_gene: TRBD2; j_gene: TRBJ2-7; CDR3nt: TGTGCCAGCAGCCCCCAGATAGCGGGGGGGCCGGGTCGTCCCTACGAGCAGTACTTC; CDR3aa: CASSPQIAGGPGRPYEQYF
v_gene: TRBV28; abundance: -; d_gene: TRBD1; j_gene: TRBJ1-2; CDR3nt: TGTGCCAGCACCTCAACCGGGACAGGGTTCTTTCGAGGCTACACCTTC; CDR3aa: CASTSTGTGFFRGYTF
v_gene: TRBV5-1; abundance: -; d_gene: -; j_gene: TRBJ2-5; CDR3nt: TGCGCCAGCAGCTTGGGATGGCAAGAGACCCAGTACTTC; CDR3aa: CASSLGWQETQYF
v_gene: TRBV14; abundance: -; d_gene: -; j_gene: TRBJ1-1; CDR3nt: TGTGCCAGCAGCCGAATGGTGGGCACTGAAGCTTTCTTT; CDR3aa: CASSRMVGTEAFF
v_gene: TRBV19; abundance: -; d_gene: -; j_gene: TRBJ2-4; CDR3nt: TGTGCCAGTAGTATAGCTAAGTCTACTAGGGCCAAAAACATTCAGTACTTC; CDR3aa: CASSIAKSTRAKNIQYF
v_gene: TRBV27; abundance: few; d_gene: -; j_gene: TRBJ1-2; CDR3nt: TGTGCCAGCACCCTCGCAGGGGACGCGAACTATGGCTACACCTTC; CDR3aa: CASTLAGDANYGYTF
v_gene: TRBV10-3; abundance: -; d_gene: TRBD2; j_gene: TRBJ2-1; CDR3nt: TGTGCCGCGACGGGGGGGCGGCCTAACAATGAGCAGTTCTTC; CDR3aa: CAATGGRPNNEQFF
v_gene: TRBV4-1; abundance: -; d_gene: TRBD1; j_gene: TRBJ2-7; CDR3nt: TGCGCCAGCAGCCCAGGGGGCTCCTACGAGCAGTACTTC; CDR3aa: CASSPGGSYEQYF
v_gene: TRBV19; abundance: -; d_gene: -; j_gene: TRBJ2-1; CDR3nt: TGTGCCAGTAGTTGGGTACTCGGCTCCTACAATGAGCAGTTCTTC; CDR3aa: CASSWVLGSYNEQFF
v_gene: TRBV5-1; abundance: -; d_gene: TRBD2; j_gene: TRBJ2-1; CDR3nt: TGCGCCAGCAGCTGGGTAGCGGGGAGCTCCTACAATGAGCAGTTCTTC; CDR3aa: CASSWVAGSSYNEQFF
v_gene: TRBV30; abundance: -; d_gene: -; j_gene: TRBJ1-5; CDR3nt: TGTGCCTGGAGCGGAAGAGACGGTCAGCCCCAGCATTTT; CDR3aa: CAWSGRDGQPQHF
v_gene: TRBV12-5; abundance: -; d_gene: -; j_gene: TRBJ2-1; CDR3nt: TGTGCTAGTGGTTTGGGACAGAGTCCCTACAATGAGCAGTTCTTC; CDR3aa: CASGLGQSPYNEQFF
v_gene: TRBV14; abundance: -; d_gene: TRBD1; j_gene: TRBJ2-5; CDR3nt: TGTGCCAGCAGCCCCCGGACAGGGAGGGAGACCCAGTACTTC; CDR3aa: CASSPRTGRETQYF
v_gene: TRBV28; abundance: -; d_gene: TRBD1; j_gene: TRBJ2-5; CDR3nt: TGTGCCAGCAGTCTCGGACAGGGCCAGGATACGGAGACCCAGTACTTC; CDR3aa: CASSLGQGQDTETQYF
v_gene: TRBV7-9; abundance: -; d_gene: -; j_gene: TRBJ2-2; CDR3nt: TGTGCCAGCAGCTTATTTGGGACCGGGGAGCTGTTTTTT; CDR3aa: CASSLFGTGELFF
v_gene: TRBV30; abundance: -; d_gene: -; j_gene: TRBJ1-2; CDR3nt: TGTGCCTGGGGGGGCGGCTATGGCTACACCTTC; CDR3aa: CAWGGGYGYTF
v_gene: TRBV2; abundance: -; d_gene: -; j_gene: TRBJ2-2; CDR3nt: TGTGCCAGCAGTGAACAGGAGACCACCGGGGAGCTGTTTTTT; CDR3aa: CASSEQETTGELFF
v_gene: TRBV7-2; abundance: -; d_gene: TRBD2; j_gene: TRBJ2-1; CDR3nt: TGTGCCAGCAGCGCGGGACTAGCGGGGGGCCGGAGCTCCTACAATGAGCAGTTCTTC; CDR3aa: CASSAGLAGGRSSYNEQFF
v_gene: TRBV6-2/TRBV6-3; abundance: once; d_gene: -; j_gene: TRBJ2-2; CDR3nt: TGTGCCAGCAGTTACTCGCGAGGGAGCCTAAGCGGGGAGCTGTTTTTT; CDR3aa: CASSYSRGSLSGELFF
v_gene: TRBV13; abundance: -; d_gene: -; j_gene: TRBJ1-1; CDR3nt: TGTGCCAGCAGCTTGCCGGGGGCCACTGAAGCTTTCTTT; CDR3aa: CASSLPGATEAFF
v_gene: TRBV2; abundance: few; d_gene: -; j_gene: TRBJ1-6; CDR3nt: TGTGCCAGCAGTGAAGCGCAGGGGTTGCCACCCCTCCACTTT; CDR3aa: CASSEAQGLPPLHF
v_gene: TRBV15; abundance: -; d_gene: -; j_gene: TRBJ1-3; CDR3nt: TGTGCCACCAGCAGAGATGAGGGTTTTGGAAACACCATATATTTT; CDR3aa: CATSRDEGFGNTIYF
v_gene: TRBV19; abundance: few; d_gene: -; j_gene: TRBJ1-5; CDR3nt: TGTGCCAGTGCGCGCCGGGACGCCTATCAGCCCCAGCATTTT; CDR3aa: CASARRDAYQPQHF